One sample yielded the 10 T cell receptor beta chains listed below, sequenced in a study of blood T cell repertoires in COVID-19 (dated by TCRdb to about 2020). Libraries were constructed by the immunoSEQ multiplex PCR assay. The clones in this table, taken by TCRdb from immuneACCESS, are in-frame only. Not every clone is retained; where verified, under half of the shortfall comes from an unresolved V gene, and the cause of the rest is unknown. Recorded for this sample are under 450,000 clones; about 91% of them occurred a single time. Clones ranked in the top ten supply around 12% of the sample. The sequenced material came from peripheral blood. The source of these receptors is a woman between 50 and 59 years old with COVID-19, enrolled during active disease.

The chain joins TRBV6-1 to TRBJ1-5; D unresolved. CDR1 is MNHNS, CDR2 SASEGT, per germline. V was clipped by 0 bases and J by 13 bases, with 10 bases between them. The CDR3 length is 12 residues. CDR3 nucleotides: TGTGCCAGCAGTGAAGCGCTAGGGAGGCAGCATTTT. Protein product: CASSEALGRQHF.

This clone was seen once. This chain uses TRBV18 with TRBJ1-6; D uncertain. CDR1 and CDR2 from the germline V gene are KGHSH and LQKENI. The length of the CDR3 is 13 residues. Trimming pared 3 bases from V and 10 bases from J, leaving 10 bases between. CDR3 protein: CASSPEDGSPLHF. The CDR3 nucleotides read TGTGCCAGCTCACCGGAGGACGGGTCACCCCTCCACTTT.

The chain is built from TRBV6-5 and TRBJ1-2; TRBD1 is a possible D gene (5 bases). Trimming cost V 4 bases and J 8 bases, with 17 bases left between them. Germline V gene data show CDR1 as MNHEY and CDR2 as SVGAGI. This CDR3 spans 14 amino acids. The CDR3 is CASSSPPGRAGYTF. The CDR3 nucleotides are TGTGCCAGCAGTTCCCCCCCGGGCAGGGCCGGCTACACCTTC.

The V and J genes are TRBV6-5 and TRBJ2-7; TRBD1 agrees at 9 bases. Germline CDR1 and CDR2: MNHEY and SVGAGI. This CDR3 spans 15 amino acids. The ends lost 6 bases at V and 2 bases at J; junction bases unmatched: 8. The CDR3 nucleotides are TGTGCCAGCAGAGGGACAGGGTTCGTTCCCTACGAGCAGTACTTC. This codes for CASRGTGFVPYEQYF.

The rearrangement links TRBV9 to TRBJ1-3; D not resolved. V was pared by 0 bases and J by 3 bases, with 4 bases between. CDR1 and CDR2 (germline): SGDLS, YYNGEE. The CDR3 runs 13 residues. DNA for the CDR3: TGTGCCAGCAGCGTAGATAGTGGAAACACCATATATTTT. The encoded protein is CASSVDSGNTIYF.

The rearrangement uses TRBV2 and TRBJ1-2; 9 positions agree with TRBD1. Germline CDR1 is SNHLY and CDR2 is FYNNEI. The V and J ends lost 5 bases and 8 bases, in that order; junction bases with no gene match: 9. The CDR3 is made up of 14 amino acids. In DNA, the CDR3 is TGTGCCAGCAGTCCCGGGACAGGGTTTTTGGGCTACACCTTC. As protein: CASSPGTGFLGYTF.

V is TRBV19 and J is TRBJ1-1; 7 nucleotides agree with TRBD1. After removal of 3 bases from V and 3 bases from J, the junction contained 4 bases not matched to a gene. This CDR3 is 14 amino acids long. Germline values: CDR1 LNHDA, CDR2 SQIVND (reference sequence). CDR3 sequence reads: CASSISGGDTEAFF. The CDR3 nucleotides are TGTGCCAGTAGTATTTCAGGGGGAGACACTGAAGCTTTCTTT.

This rearrangement joins TRBV9 to TRBJ2-7; D is ambiguous. Germline CDR1 and CDR2: SGDLS and YYNGEE. V lost 1 base and J lost 0, with 8 bases in between. The CDR3 covers 14 residues. This CDR3 is CASSVMENSYEQYF. In DNA form, the CDR3 reads TGTGCCAGCAGCGTAATGGAGAACTCCTACGAGCAGTACTTC.

The chain carries TRBV18 and TRBJ1-1; TRBD1 aligns across 12 bases. Unmatched junction bases numbered 7, after V lost 5 bases and J lost 3 bases. Germline CDR1 is KGHSH and CDR2 is LQKENI. The length of the CDR3 is 16 residues. The CDR3 loop is CASSKGTGGADTEAFF. The CDR3 bases are TGTGCCAGCTCAAAAGGGACAGGGGGCGCCGACACTGAAGCTTTCTTT.

CDR3 sequence reads: CASSLDTSNTGELFF. The CDR3 DNA follows: TGTGCCAGCAGCTTGGATACTTCGAACACCGGGGAGCTGTTTTTT. The chain recombines TRBV5-4 with TRBJ2-2; unclear D gene. V was clipped by 0 bases and J by 0 bases, with 6 bases between them. The V gene's germline CDR1 is SGHNT and CDR2 YYREEE (reference sequence). The CDR3 consists of 15 residues.